The 9 T cell receptor beta chains given below trace back to one sample, sequenced in a study of glioma-infiltrating T cells. Amplification of TCR alpha and beta CDR3 regions from RNA used iRepertoire nested multiplex PCR. TCRdb reprocessed the multiplex PCR reads with MiXCR, giving one entry per CDR3 protein. The sample includes approximately 110,000 distinct CDR3 sequences, roughly 20% seen only once; the top ten take approximately 14%. Sequences were obtained from glioma tissue, nonneoplastic brain tissue, or PBMCs (not recorded which). The receptors stem from a human donor with low-grade glioma or glioblastoma, undergoing nonglioma brain surgery, or in good health (not recorded which).

This rearrangement joins TRBV12-3 or TRBV12-4 to TRBJ2-4; 8 nucleotides line up with TRBD2. V shed 3 bases, J shed 0 bases, and the junction held 10 bases outside the gene matches. The CDR3 is made up of 18 amino acids. Here the CDR3 reads CASSLGGPGGGAKNIQYF. DNA for the CDR3: TGTGCCAGCAGTTTGGGCGGCCCCGGGGGGGGAGCCAAAAACATTCAGTACTTC.

The chain links TRBV10-3 to TRBJ2-7; the D gene could be TRBD1 or TRBD2 (5 bases each). The CDR3 is 14 amino acids. Germline V gives CDR1 ENHRY, CDR2 SYGVKD. Trimming shortened V by 2 bases and J by 7 bases, and 15 bases separated the two germline ends. This CDR3 is CAISEGTSGHEQYF. CDR3 bases: TGTGCCATCAGTGAGGGGACGTCGGGCCATGAGCAGTACTTC.

This clonotype has a count of ten or more. For the CDR3, the DNA is TGTGCCAGCAAATTACGGGACAGGTACAATGAGCAGTTCTTC. Its translation is CASKLRDRYNEQFF. The chain carries TRBV6-1 and TRBJ2-1, with 8 bases matching TRBD1. V lost 7 bases, J lost 4 bases, and 6 bases stayed unmatched. CDR1 is MNHNS, CDR2 SASEGT, per germline. The CDR3 contains 14 residues.

This clonotype came up once. A much larger clone differs by one base, so this may be a read error. J is TRBJ1-1 and V is TRBV18; no reliable D call. This CDR3 is 13 amino acids long. Germline CDR1 is KGHSH and CDR2 is LQKENI. V was clipped by 8 bases and J by 1 base, with 11 bases between them. CDR3 sequence (DNA): TGTGCCAGCCCACGGTTGGGGAACACTGAAGCTTTCTTT. Amino acid sequence: CASPRLGNTEAFF.

This clonotype was picked up many times. The chain is built from TRBV2 and TRBJ2-1; D is possibly TRBD1 (6 bases). The CDR3 consists of 12 residues. Per the germline V gene, CDR1 is SNHLY and CDR2 is FYNNEI. The ends were cut back, 5 bases at V and 10 bases at J, with 12 bases in the middle. CDR3 in amino acids: CASSMDREEQFF. DNA for the CDR3: TGTGCCAGCAGTATGGACAGAGAGGAGCAGTTCTTC.

This clonotype was found many times. The chain has TRBV19 and TRBJ2-1; D may match TRBD1 or TRBD2 (5 bases each). The CDR3 loop spans 15 amino acids. V shed 7 bases and J shed 1 base, with 14 bases lying between them. Per germline, CDR1 LNHDA and CDR2 SQIVND (reference sequence). DNA for the CDR3: TGTGCCAGTAATACCGGGACGGCTTCCTACAATGAGCAGTTCTTC. Residues: CASNTGTASYNEQFF.

At least ten counts were recorded for this clonotype. CDR3 bases: TGCAGTGCTAGAGATATTCTAGCGGGGAACACCGGGGAGCTGTTTTTT. Translating gives CSARDILAGNTGELFF. The chain couples TRBV20-1 to TRBJ2-2, with 8 bases matching TRBD2. The V segment lost 0 bases and the J segment 1 base; nucleotides outside the gene matches: 4. The CDR3 covers 16 residues. CDR1 DFQATT and CDR2 SNEGSKA come from the germline V gene (reference sequence).

This clonotype was detected ten times or more. The chain is built from TRBV3-1 and TRBJ2-7; 7 bases line up with TRBD2. Germline assignment: CDR1 LGHDT and CDR2 YNNKEL (reference sequence). V lost 1 base, J lost 5 bases, and 11 bases stayed unmatched. The length of the CDR3 is 16 residues. CDR3 in DNA: TGTGCCAGCAGCCAAGCTCGCGGCGGGAGAAGGGACGAGCAGTACTTC. Translation: CASSQARGGRRDEQYF.

The table lists this clonotype with many counts. The chain recombines TRBV7-2 with TRBJ1-6; D gene unclear. The CDR3 is 12 amino acids. The germline V and J ends were trimmed by 8 bases and 10 bases, with 12 bases remaining between them. CDR1 is SGHTA, CDR2 FQGNSA, per germline. CDR3 sequence: CASSEGVSPLHF. For the CDR3, the DNA is TGTGCCAGCTCTGAGGGTGTATCACCCCTCCACTTT. Drawing the rest from reference TRBV7-2 and TRBJ1-6, the complete variable domain is GAGVSQSPSNKVTEKGKDVELRCDPISGHTALYWYRQSLGQGLEFLIYFQGNSAPDKSGLPSDRFSAERTGGSVSTLTIQRTQQEDSAVYLCASSEGVSPLHFGNGTRLTVT.